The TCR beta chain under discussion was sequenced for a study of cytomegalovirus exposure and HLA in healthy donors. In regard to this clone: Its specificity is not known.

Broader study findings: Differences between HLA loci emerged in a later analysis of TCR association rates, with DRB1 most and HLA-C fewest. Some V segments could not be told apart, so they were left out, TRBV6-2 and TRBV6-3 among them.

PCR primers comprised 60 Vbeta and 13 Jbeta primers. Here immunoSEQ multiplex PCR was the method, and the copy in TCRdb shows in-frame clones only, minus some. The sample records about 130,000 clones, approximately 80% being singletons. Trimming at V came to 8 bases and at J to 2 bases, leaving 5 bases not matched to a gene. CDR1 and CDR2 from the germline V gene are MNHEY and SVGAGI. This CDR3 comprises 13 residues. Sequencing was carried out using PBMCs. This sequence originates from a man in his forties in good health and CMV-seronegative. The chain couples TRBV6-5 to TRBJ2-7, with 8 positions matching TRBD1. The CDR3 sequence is CASGQGMTYEQYF. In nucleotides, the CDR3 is TGTGCCAGCGGACAGGGAATGACCTACGAGCAGTACTTC.